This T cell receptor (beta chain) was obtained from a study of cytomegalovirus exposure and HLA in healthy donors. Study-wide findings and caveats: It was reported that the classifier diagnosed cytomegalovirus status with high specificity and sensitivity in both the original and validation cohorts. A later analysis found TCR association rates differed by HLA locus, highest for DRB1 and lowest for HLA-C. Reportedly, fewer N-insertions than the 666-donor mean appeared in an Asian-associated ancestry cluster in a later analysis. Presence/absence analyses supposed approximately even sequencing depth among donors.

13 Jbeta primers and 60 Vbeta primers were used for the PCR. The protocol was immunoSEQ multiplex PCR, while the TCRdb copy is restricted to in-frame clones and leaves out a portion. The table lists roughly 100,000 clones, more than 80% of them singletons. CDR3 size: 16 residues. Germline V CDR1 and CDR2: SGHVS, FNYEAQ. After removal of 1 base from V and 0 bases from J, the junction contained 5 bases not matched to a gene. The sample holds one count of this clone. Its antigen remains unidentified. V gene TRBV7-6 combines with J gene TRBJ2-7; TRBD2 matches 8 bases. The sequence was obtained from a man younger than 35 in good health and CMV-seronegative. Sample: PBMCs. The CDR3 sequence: CASSLGAGGDSYEQYF. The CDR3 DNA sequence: TGTGCCAGCAGCTTAGGGGCGGGGGGAGACTCCTACGAGCAGTACTTC.